These T cell receptor beta chains were read from a single sample in a study of blood T cells in healthy people across ages. In TCRdb, the 5' RACE reads were re-called with MiXCR into one record per CDR3 protein. Of about 930,000 distinct CDR3 sequences listed, roughly 29% are singletons. This sample also belongs to another study, concerning T cells of mothers and their children.

The sequencing sample was made of blood. The receptors were gathered from a woman in her thirties or forties in good health. CDR3s leave out the opening cysteine and the closing phenylalanine or tryptophan. The D gene is left open where the match is weak.

TRBD2	TRBV7-2	TRBJ2-1	ANSISGGTYNEQF
-	TRBV7-2	TRBJ2-4	ASSLFSSVEDEQY
-	TRBV6-1	-	ASSVDQVGTQY
TRBD2	TRBV6-4	TRBJ2-1	ASSDRAGGRNEQF
-	TRBV30	TRBJ1-2	AWSFRRMGGYT
TRBD2	TRBV13	TRBJ2-3	ASSPGGGITDTQY
TRBD2	TRBV4-1	TRBJ2-5	ASSQGSTSGGLGETQY
-	TRBV29-1	TRBJ2-7	SASRGGYEQY
-	TRBV20-1	TRBJ2-6	SASPQGSSSAGANVLT
TRBD2	TRBV7-3	TRBJ2-7	ASSLAGGTQTYEQY
-	TRBV7-2	TRBJ2-5	ASSLWTAGLETQY